This T cell receptor (beta chain) was documented in a study of shared clonotypes between healthy human individuals. Regarding the study as a whole: Incomplete sequencing of sorted subsets was indicated by rarefaction despite large depth. Clonotypes shared by all four donors outscored non-shared clonotypes in generation probability. Four donors held about 5% of naive CD4 clonotypes in common.

Profiled with immunoSEQ multiplex PCR; TCRdb holds only in-frame clones, not every one. The table shows 2 million to 2.5 million clones, with about 92% occurring only once. The CDR3 length is 13 residues. The ends were cut back, 1 base at V and 10 bases at J, with 13 bases in the middle. Germline V lookup: CDR1 SGHDN, CDR2 FVKESK. With regard to this clone: The target antigen is unknown.

The receptor's source is a man younger than 30 in good health. Some clones in this sample may be carry-over from other donors' samples. The sample taken for sequencing was naive CD4+ T cells from PBMCs. Subset denoted: CD45RA+ positively selected. This chain joins TRBV14 and TRBJ1-1, with unresolved D. The CDR3 spells CASSQAMTPGAFF. The CDR3 region has the DNA TGTGCCAGCAGCCAAGCAATGACCCCGGGAGCTTTCTTT.